A selection of T cell receptor beta chains follows, all from one sample in a study of T cell responses to AZD1222 COVID-19 vaccine. Only in-frame clones appear in the TCRdb table, and some are missing; sequencing was by immunoSEQ multiplex PCR. The table records about 46,000 clones, roughly 90% of them present only once. The sequencing here drew on peripheral blood, taken 28 days after the second AZD1222 dose. All receptors come from an adult who received the AZD1222 COVID-19 vaccine. Each CDR3 is given with its conserved first and last residue. D genes are given only for firm matches. Size is omitted from some rows. Given values are once, few, many or a class for expanded clones.

>TRBV11-3|TRBJ1-6|NA|NA
TGTGCCAGCAGCTTAGGGGGAGACTCACCCCTCCACTTT
CASSLGGDSPLHF
>TRBV6-5|TRBJ2-5|NA|NA
TGTGCCAGCAGTTACTCTCGGGACAACCAAGAGACCCAGTACTTC
CASSYSRDNQETQYF
>TRBV7-2|TRBJ2-7|NA|NA
TGTGCCAGCAGCTTAGACAGGGAACTGACCTACGAGCAGTACTTC
CASSLDRELTYEQYF
>TRBV7-2|TRBJ2-7|TRBD1|NA
TGTGCCAGCAGCTTAGCCGGGACAGGGGGCTACGAGCAGTACTTC
CASSLAGTGGYEQYF
>TRBV4-3|TRBJ1-6|NA|NA
TGCGCCAGCAGCCAAGAGGGACCCCCGACGAATTCACCCCTCCACTTT
CASSQEGPPTNSPLHF
>TRBV4-3|TRBJ2-3|TRBD2|NA
TGCGCCAGCAGCCAAGATAGCGGGGTCGCAGATACGCAGTATTTT
CASSQDSGVADTQYF
>TRBV5-1|TRBJ1-2|TRBD1|NA
TGCGCCAGCAGCTTGGCAGGGGGCGGCTACACCTTC
CASSLAGGGYTF
>TRBV2|TRBJ1-6|TRBD1|NA
TGTGCCAGCAGGAGGGACAGGGGGCATTCACCCCTCCACTTT
CASRRDRGHSPLHF
>TRBV9|TRBJ2-3|NA|NA
TGTGCCAGCAGTCAACCCCTCTTGGCAGATACGCAGTATTTT
CASSQPLLADTQYF
>TRBV19|TRBJ1-3|NA|NA
TGTGCCACCAAATTTGGAAACACCATATATTTT
CATKFGNTIYF
>TRBV4-2|TRBJ2-3|NA|NA
TGTGCCAGCAGCCAAGATTCTGTGACACTCTCCCCTTTGGATACGCAGTATTTT
CASSQDSVTLSPLDTQYF
>TRBV9|TRBJ1-1|NA|NA
TGTGCCAGCAGCTATGCCGGGGTGAACACTGAAGCTTTCTTT
CASSYAGVNTEAFF
>TRBV11-2|TRBJ2-4|NA|NA
TGTGCCAGCAGCTTCGGGGCTAGCGACATTCAGTACTTC
CASSFGASDIQYF
>TRBV9|TRBJ1-4|NA|once
TGTGCCAGCAGCGTAGATGGGGGCAAACTGTTTTTT
CASSVDGGKLFF
>TRBV28|TRBJ2-7|NA|NA
TGTGCCAGCAGTGCAATATCCGGACAGCACTACGAGCAGTACTTC
CASSAISGQHYEQYF